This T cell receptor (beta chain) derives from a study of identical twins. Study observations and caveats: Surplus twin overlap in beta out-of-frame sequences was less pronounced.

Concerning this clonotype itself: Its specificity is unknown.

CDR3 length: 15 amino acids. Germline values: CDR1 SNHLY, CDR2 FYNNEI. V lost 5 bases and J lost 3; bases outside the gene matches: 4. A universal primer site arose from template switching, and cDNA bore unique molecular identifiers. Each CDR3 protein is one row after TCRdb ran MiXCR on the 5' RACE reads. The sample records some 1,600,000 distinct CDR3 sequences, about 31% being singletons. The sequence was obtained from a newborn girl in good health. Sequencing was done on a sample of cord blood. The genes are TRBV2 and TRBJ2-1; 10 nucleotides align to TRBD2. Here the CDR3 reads CASSWSSGSYNEQFF. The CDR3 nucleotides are TGTGCCAGCAGTTGGTCTAGCGGGAGCTACAATGAGCAGTTCTTC. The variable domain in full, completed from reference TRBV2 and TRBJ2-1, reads EPEVTQTPSHQVTQMGQEVILRCVPISNHLYFYWYRQILGQKVEFLVSFYNNEISEKSEIFDDQFSVERPDGSNFTLKIRSTKLEDSAMYFCASSWSSGSYNEQFFGPGTRLTVL.